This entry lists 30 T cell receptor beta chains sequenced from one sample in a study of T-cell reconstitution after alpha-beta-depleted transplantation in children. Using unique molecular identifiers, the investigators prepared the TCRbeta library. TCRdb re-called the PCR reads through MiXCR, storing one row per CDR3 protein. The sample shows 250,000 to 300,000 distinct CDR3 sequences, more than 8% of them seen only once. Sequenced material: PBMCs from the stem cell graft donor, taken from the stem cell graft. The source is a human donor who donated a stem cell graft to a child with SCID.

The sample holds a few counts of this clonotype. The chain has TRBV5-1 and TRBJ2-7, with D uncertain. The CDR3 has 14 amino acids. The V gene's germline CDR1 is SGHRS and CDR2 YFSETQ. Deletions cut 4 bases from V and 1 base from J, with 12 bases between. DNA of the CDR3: TGCGCCAGCAGCCCATCCGGGCCTTCCTACGAGCAGTACTTC. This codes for CASSPSGPSYEQYF. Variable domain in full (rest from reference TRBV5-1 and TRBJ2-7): KAGVTQTPRYLIKTRGQQVTLSCSPISGHRSVSWYQQTPGQGLQFLFEYFSETQRNKGNFPGRFSGRQFSNSRSEMNVSTLELGDSALYLCASSPSGPSYEQYFGPGTRLTVT.

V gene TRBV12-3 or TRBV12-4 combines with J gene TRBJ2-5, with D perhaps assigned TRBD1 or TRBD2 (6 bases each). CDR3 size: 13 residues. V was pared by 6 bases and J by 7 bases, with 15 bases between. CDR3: CASSDRRVGTQYF. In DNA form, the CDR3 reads TGTGCCAGCAGCGACAGGAGGGTGGGGACCCAGTACTTC.

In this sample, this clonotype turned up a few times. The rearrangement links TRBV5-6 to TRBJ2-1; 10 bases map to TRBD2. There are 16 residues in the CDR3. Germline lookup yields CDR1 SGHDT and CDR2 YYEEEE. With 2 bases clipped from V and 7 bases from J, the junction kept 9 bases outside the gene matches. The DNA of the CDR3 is TGTGCCAGCAGCTTTGGAGGAGCGGGGGGGCTAAATGAGCAGTTCTTC. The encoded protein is CASSFGGAGGLNEQFF.

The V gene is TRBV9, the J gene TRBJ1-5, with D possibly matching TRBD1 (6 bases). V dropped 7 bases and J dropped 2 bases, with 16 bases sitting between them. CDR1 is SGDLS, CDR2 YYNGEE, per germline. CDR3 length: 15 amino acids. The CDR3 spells CASSSTGARNQPQHF. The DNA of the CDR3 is TGTGCCAGCTCCTCGACGGGGGCGCGCAATCAGCCCCAGCATTTT.

The CDR3: CASSSQGGDQPQHF. CDR3 DNA sequence: TGTGCCAGCAGTTCCCAGGGTGGGGATCAGCCCCAGCATTTT. The genes are TRBV6-5 and TRBJ1-5, with D perhaps matching TRBD1 (5 bases). Germline CDR1 is MNHEY and CDR2 is SVGAGI. Trimming cost V 4 bases and J 5 bases, with 12 bases left between them. This CDR3 spans 14 amino acids.

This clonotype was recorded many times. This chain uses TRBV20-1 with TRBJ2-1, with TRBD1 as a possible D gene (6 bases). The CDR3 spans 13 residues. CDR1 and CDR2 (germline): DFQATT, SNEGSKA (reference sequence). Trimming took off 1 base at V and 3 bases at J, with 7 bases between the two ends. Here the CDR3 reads CSARGGHYNEQFF. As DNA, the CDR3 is TGCAGTGCTAGAGGGGGGCACTACAATGAGCAGTTCTTC.

CDR3 sequence reads: CATSEGQGNSYEQYF. The CDR3 DNA reads TGTGCCACTTCGGAAGGACAGGGAAACTCCTACGAGCAGTACTTC. V usage is TRBV15 and J usage is TRBJ2-7; 8 nucleotides align to TRBD1. From germline, CDR1 is LNHNV and CDR2 YYDKDF (reference sequence). The CDR3 has 15 residues. The junction had 10 bases not matched to a gene; V was cut back by 9 bases and J by 0 bases.

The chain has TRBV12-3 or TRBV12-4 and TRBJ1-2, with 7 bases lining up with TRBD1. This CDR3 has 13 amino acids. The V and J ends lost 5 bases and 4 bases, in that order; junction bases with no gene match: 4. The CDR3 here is CASSEQGIYGYTF. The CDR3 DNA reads TGTGCCAGCAGTGAACAGGGGATCTATGGCTACACCTTC.

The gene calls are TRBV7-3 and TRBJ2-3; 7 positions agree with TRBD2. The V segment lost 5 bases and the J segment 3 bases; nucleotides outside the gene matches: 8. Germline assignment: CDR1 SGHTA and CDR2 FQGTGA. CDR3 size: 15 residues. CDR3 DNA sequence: TGTGCCAGCAGCCCGGGACTACAGATAACAGATACGCAGTATTTT. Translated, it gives CASSPGLQITDTQYF.

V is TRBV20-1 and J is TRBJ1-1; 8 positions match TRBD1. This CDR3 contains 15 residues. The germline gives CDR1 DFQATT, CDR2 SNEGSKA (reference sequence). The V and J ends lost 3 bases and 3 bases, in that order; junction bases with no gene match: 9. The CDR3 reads CSARLSGGWDTEAFF. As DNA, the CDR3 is TGCAGTGCTAGGTTGTCAGGGGGCTGGGACACTGAAGCTTTCTTT.

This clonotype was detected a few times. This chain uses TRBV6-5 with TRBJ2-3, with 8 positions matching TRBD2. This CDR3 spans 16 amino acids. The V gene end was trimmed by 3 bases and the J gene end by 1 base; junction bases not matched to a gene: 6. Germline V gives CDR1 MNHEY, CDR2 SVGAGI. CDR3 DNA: TGTGCCAGCAGTTATTTCGGACTAGCTCGCACAGATACGCAGTATTTT. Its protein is CASSYFGLARTDTQYF.

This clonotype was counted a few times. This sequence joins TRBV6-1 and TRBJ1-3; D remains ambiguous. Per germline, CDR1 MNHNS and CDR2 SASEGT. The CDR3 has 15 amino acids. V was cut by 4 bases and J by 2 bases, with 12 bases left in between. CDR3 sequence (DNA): TGTGCCAGCAGTGTCCATGGGTCTGCTGGAAACACCATATATTTT. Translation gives CASSVHGSAGNTIYF.

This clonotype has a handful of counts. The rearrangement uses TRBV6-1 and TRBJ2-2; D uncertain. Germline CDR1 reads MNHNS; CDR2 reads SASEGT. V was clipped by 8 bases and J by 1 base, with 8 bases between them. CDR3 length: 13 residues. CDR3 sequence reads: CASHSWNTGELFF. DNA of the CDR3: TGTGCCAGCCACAGTTGGAACACCGGGGAGCTGTTTTTT.

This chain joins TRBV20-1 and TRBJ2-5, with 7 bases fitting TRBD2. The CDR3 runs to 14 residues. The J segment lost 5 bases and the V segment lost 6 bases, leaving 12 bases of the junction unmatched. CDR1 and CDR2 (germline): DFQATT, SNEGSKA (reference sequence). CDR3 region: CSASGEGGLETQYF. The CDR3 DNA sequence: TGCAGTGCGAGCGGGGAGGGTGGGTTGGAGACCCAGTACTTC.

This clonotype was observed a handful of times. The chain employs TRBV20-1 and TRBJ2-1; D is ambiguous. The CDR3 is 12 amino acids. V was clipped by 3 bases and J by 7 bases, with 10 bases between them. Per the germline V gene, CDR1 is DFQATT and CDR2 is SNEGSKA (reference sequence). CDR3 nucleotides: TGCAGTGCTAGCTGGGGTGAGAATGAGCAGTTCTTC. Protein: CSASWGENEQFF.

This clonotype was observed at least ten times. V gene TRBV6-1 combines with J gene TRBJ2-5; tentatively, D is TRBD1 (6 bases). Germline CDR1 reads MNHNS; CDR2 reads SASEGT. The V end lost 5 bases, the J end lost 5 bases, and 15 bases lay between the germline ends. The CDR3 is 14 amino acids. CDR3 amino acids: CASSQRGFMETQYF. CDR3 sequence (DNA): TGTGCCAGCAGTCAAAGGGGGTTTATGGAGACCCAGTACTTC.

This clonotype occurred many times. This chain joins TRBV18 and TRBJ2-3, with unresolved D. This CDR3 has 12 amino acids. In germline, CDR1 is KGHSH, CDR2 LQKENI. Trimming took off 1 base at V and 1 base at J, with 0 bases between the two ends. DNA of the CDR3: TGTGCCAGCTCACCACGCACAGATACGCAGTATTTT. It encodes CASSPRTDTQYF.

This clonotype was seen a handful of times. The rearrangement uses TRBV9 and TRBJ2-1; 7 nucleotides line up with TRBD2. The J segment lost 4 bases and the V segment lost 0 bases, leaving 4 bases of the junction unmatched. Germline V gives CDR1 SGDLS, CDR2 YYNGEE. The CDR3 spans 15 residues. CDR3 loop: CASSVEWTRYNEQFF. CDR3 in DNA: TGTGCCAGCAGCGTAGAATGGACTAGGTACAATGAGCAGTTCTTC. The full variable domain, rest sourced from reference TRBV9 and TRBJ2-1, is DSGVTQTPKHLITATGQRVTLRCSPRSGDLSVYWYQQSLDQGLQFLIQYYNGEERAKGNILERFSAQQFPDLHSELNLSSLELGDSALYFCASSVEWTRYNEQFFGPGTRLTVL.

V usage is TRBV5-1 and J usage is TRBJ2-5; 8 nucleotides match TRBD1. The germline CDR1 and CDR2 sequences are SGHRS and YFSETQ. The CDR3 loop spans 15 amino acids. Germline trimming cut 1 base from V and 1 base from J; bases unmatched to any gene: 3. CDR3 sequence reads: CASSLWDRSQETQYF. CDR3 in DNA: TGCGCCAGCAGCTTGTGGGACAGGTCCCAAGAGACCCAGTACTTC.

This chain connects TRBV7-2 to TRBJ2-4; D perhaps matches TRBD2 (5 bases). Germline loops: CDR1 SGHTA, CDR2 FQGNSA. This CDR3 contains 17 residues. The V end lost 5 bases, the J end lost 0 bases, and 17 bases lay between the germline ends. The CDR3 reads CASSDVEGALAKNIQYF. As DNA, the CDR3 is TGTGCCAGCAGCGACGTCGAGGGAGCACTAGCCAAAAACATTCAGTACTTC.

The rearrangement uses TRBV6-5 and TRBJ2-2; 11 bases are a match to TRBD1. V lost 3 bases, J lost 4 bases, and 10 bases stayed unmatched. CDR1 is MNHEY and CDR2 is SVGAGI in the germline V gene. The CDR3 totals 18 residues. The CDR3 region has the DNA TGTGCCAGCAGTTATGTCCCGGGACAGGGGGTCGGCACCGGGGAGCTGTTTTTT. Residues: CASSYVPGQGVGTGELFF.

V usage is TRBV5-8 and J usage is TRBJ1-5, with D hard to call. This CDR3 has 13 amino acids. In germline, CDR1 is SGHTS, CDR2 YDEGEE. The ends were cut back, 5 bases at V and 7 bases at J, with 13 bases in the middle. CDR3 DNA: TGTGCCAGCAGTTCCCCCTCTGGCCAGCCCCAGCATTTT. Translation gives CASSSPSGQPQHF.

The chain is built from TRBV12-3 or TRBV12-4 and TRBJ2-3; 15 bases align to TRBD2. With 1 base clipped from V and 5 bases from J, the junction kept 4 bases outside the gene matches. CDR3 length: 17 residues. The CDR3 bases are TGTGCCAGCAGTTTAGGGACTAGCGGGGGGGCGATAGATACGCAGTATTTT. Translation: CASSLGTSGGAIDTQYF.

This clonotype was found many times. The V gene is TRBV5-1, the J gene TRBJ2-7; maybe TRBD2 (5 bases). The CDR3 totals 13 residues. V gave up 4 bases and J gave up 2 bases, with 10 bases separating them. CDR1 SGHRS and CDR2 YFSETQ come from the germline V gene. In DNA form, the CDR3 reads TGCGCCAGCAGCCGGACTTATACCTACGAGCAGTACTTC. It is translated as CASSRTYTYEQYF.

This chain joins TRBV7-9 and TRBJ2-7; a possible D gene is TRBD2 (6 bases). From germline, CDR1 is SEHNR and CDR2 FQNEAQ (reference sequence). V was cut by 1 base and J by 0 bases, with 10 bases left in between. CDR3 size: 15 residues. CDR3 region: CASSLGDLSSYEQYF. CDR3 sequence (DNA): TGTGCCAGCAGCTTAGGGGACTTGAGCTCCTACGAGCAGTACTTC. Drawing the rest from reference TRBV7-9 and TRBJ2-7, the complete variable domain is DTGVSQNPRHKITKRGQNVTFRCDPISEHNRLYWYRQTLGQGPEFLTYFQNEAQLEKSRLLSDRFSAERPKGSFSTLEIQRTEQGDSAMYLCASSLGDLSSYEQYFGPGTRLTVT.

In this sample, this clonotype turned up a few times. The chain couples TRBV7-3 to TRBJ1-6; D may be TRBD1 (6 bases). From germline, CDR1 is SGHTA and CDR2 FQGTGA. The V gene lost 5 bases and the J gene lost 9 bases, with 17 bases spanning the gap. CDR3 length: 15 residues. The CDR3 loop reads CASSPRGGASSPLHF. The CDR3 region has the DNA TGTGCCAGCAGCCCCCGTGGGGGGGCTAGTTCACCCCTCCACTTT.

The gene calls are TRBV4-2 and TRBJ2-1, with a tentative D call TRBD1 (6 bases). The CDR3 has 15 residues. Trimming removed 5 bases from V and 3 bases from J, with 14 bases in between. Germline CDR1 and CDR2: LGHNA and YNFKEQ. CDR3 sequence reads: CASSTMGQVYNEQFF. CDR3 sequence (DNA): TGTGCCAGCAGCACAATGGGACAAGTCTACAATGAGCAGTTCTTC.

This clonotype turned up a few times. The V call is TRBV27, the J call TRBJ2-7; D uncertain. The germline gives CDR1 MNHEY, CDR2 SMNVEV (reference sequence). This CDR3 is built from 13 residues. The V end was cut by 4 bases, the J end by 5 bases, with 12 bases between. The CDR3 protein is CASSSVSPNEQYF. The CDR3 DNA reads TGTGCCAGCAGTTCGGTCAGTCCAAACGAGCAGTACTTC.

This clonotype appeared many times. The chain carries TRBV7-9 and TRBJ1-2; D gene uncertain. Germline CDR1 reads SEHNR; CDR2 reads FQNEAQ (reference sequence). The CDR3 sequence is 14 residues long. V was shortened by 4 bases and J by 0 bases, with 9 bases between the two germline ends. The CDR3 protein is CASSSQSTNYGYTF. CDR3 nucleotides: TGTGCCAGCAGCTCTCAGTCTACTAACTATGGCTACACCTTC.

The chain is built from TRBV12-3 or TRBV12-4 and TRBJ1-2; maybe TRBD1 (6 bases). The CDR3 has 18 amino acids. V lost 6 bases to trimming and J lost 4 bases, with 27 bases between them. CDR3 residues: CASSSSWASGARGYGYTF. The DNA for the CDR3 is TGTGCCAGCAGCTCTTCTTGGGCCTCGGGGGCCCGAGGCTATGGCTACACCTTC.